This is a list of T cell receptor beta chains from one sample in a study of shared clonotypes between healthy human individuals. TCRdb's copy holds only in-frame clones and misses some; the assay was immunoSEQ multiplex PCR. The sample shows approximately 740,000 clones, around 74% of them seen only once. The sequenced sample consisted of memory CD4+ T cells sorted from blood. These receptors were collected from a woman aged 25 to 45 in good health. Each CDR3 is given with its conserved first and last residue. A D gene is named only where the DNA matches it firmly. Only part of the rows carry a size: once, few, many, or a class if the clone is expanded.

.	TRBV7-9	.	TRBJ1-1	CASRLLTGNTEAFF	TGTGCCAGCAGACTCCTGACGGGGAACACTGAAGCTTTCTTT
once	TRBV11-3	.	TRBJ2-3	CASSHTGRGTNTQYF	TGTGCCAGCAGCCACACGGGAAGGGGCACGAATACGCAGTATTTT
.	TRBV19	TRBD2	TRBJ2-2	CASSIGLAGVNGTGRVLRELFF	TGTGCCAGTAGTATAGGCCTAGCGGGAGTAAACGGAACGGGAAGGGTTTTGCGGGAGCTGTTTTTT
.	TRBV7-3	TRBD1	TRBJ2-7	CASSQGQGALRQYF	TGTGCCAGCAGCCAGGGACAGGGGGCATTAAGGCAGTACTTC
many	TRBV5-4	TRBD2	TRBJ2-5	CASRSGLAGDETQYF	TGTGCCAGCAGGTCGGGACTAGCGGGAGACGAGACCCAGTACTTC
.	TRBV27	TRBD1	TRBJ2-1	CASSLSWTGGNEQFF	TGTGCCAGCAGTTTATCGTGGACAGGGGGCAATGAGCAGTTCTTC
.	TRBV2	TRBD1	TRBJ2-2	CASREDRVGELFF	TGTGCCAGCAGGGAGGACAGGGTCGGGGAGCTGTTTTTT
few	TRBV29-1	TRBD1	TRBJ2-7	CSATQGSYEQYF	TGCAGCGCGACACAGGGGTCCTACGAGCAGTACTTC
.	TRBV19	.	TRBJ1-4	CASRRAPSTGATNEKLFF	TGTGCCAGTAGACGGGCCCCTTCCACAGGTGCAACTAATGAAAAACTGTTTTTT
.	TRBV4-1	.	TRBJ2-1	CASSPGSGEAYNEQFF	TGCGCCAGCAGCCCCGGGTCGGGAGAAGCCTACAATGAGCAGTTCTTC
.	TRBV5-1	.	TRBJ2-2	CASSAQGFTGELFF	TGCGCCAGCAGCGCTCAGGGTTTCACCGGGGAGCTGTTTTTT
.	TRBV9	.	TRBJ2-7	CASSVVAFGDYEQYF	TGTGCCAGCAGCGTAGTGGCTTTCGGGGACTACGAGCAGTACTTC
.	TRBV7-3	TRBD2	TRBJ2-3	CASSLYGGRATDTQYF	TGTGCCAGCAGCTTATATGGCGGGAGGGCCACAGATACGCAGTATTTT
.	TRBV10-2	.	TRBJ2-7	CASSESWGEQYF	TGCGCCAGCAGTGAGTCGTGGGGCGAGCAGTACTTC
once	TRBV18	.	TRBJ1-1	CASSPGQSNTEAFF	TGTGCCAGCTCACCAGGACAGTCGAACACTGAAGCTTTCTTT
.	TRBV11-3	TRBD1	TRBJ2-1	CASSSRTGMSNEQFF	TGTGCCAGCAGCTCCCGGACAGGGATGAGCAATGAGCAGTTCTTC
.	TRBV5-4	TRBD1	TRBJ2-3	CASSRTDRVDTQYF	TGTGCCAGCAGCCGGACGGACAGGGTTGATACGCAGTATTTT
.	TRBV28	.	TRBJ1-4	CASSLFPPTFVYSNEKLFF	TGTGCCAGCAGTTTATTCCCTCCCACATTCGTCTACTCTAATGAAAAACTGTTTTTT
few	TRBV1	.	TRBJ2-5	CTSSQLASTQETQYF	TGCACCAGCAGCCAGTTGGCTTCTACGCAAGAGACCCAGTACTTC
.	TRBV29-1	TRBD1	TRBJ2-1	CSVRQGLGEQFF	TGCAGCGTCCGACAGGGCTTAGGGGAGCAGTTCTTC
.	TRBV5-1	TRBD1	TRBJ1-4	CASSSQGAGEKLFF	TGCGCCAGCAGCTCACAGGGGGCGGGAGAAAAACTGTTTTTT
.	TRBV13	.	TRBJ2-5	CASSLGPSHQETQYF	TGTGCCAGCAGCTTAGGCCCTAGTCACCAAGAGACCCAGTACTTC
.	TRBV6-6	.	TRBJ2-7	CASSYSGGGYEQYF	TGTGCCAGCAGTTACAGCGGCGGAGGGTACGAGCAGTACTTC
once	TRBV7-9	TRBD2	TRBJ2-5	CASSLDLAGAWGTQYF	TGTGCCAGCAGCTTGGACCTAGCGGGAGCGTGGGGGACCCAGTACTTC
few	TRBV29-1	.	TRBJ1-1	CSVRTGGNTEAFF	TGCAGCGTTAGAACGGGCGGGAACACTGAAGCTTTCTTT
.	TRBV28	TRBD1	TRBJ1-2	CASSQGQGYGYTF	TGTGCCAGCAGCCAGGGACAGGGGTATGGCTACACCTTC
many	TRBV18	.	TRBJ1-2	CASSPDTGGSLF	TGTGCCAGCTCACCTGATACAGGTGGATCTCTCTTC
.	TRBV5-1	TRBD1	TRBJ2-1	CASSTGTGPYNEQFF	TGCGCCAGCAGTACCGGGACAGGGCCGTACAATGAGCAGTTCTTC
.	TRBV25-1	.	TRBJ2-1	CASSVRRGESYNEQFF	TGTGCCAGCAGTGTCCGCCGAGGGGAATCCTACAATGAGCAGTTCTTC
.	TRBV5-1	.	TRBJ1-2	CASSLVTNYGYTF	TGCGCCAGCAGCTTGGTGACTAACTATGGCTACACCTTC
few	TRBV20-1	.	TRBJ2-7	CSARLREQYF	TGCAGTGCTCGACTCCGCGAGCAGTACTTC
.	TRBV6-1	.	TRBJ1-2	CASSEASIYGYTF	TGTGCCAGCAGTGAAGCGTCAATCTATGGCTACACCTTC
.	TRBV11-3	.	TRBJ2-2	CASSLAEGGELFF	TGTGCCAGCAGCCTCGCCGAGGGAGGGGAGCTGTTTTTT
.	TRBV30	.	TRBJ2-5	CAWSSRETQYF	TGTGCCTGGAGCAGCAGGGAGACCCAGTACTTC
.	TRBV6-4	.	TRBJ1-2	CASSSLGGGADGYTF	TGTGCCAGCAGTTCCCTAGGCGGGGGCGCCGATGGCTACACCTTC
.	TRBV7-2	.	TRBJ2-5	CASSLSRVQETQYF	TGTGCCAGCAGCTTAAGTCGGGTACAAGAGACCCAGTACTTC
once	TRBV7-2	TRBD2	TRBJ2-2	CASSYPGEGPGELFF	TGTGCCAGCAGCTACCCGGGGGAGGGCCCCGGGGAGCTGTTTTTT
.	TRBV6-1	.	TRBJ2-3	CASSEGGWTDTQYF	TGTGCCAGCAGTGAAGGGGGATGGACAGATACGCAGTATTTT
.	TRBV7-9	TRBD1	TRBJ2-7	CASSRQGYKQYF	TGTGCCAGCAGTAGACAGGGCTACAAGCAGTACTTC
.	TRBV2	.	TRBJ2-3	CATALDEWTDTQYF	TGTGCCACCGCACTAGACGAGTGGACAGATACGCAGTATTTT
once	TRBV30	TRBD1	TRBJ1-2	CAWSLGGVRGLYGYTF	TGTGCCTGGAGTCTAGGGGGAGTTAGGGGGCTTTATGGCTACACCTTC
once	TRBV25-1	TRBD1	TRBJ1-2	CASSDSFGQGIYGYTF	TGTGCCAGCAGTGATAGCTTCGGACAGGGGATCTATGGCTACACCTTC
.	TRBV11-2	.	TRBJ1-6	CASSLDQTVSLHF	TGTGCCAGCAGCTTAGATCAAACAGTCTCCCTCCACTTT
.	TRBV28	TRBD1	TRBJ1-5	CASSLFPQISGQFNQPQHF	TGTGCCAGCAGTTTATTTCCCCAAATCTCGGGACAGTTCAATCAGCCCCAGCATTTT
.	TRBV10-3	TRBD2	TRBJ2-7	CAISEGTSSREQYF	TGTGCCATCAGTGAGGGGACTAGTTCGCGCGAGCAGTACTTC
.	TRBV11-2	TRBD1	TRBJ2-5	CASSSRQGLGETQYF	TGTGCCAGCAGCTCAAGACAGGGTCTAGGAGAGACCCAGTACTTC
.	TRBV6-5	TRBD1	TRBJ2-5	CASSAGTASWTQYF	TGTGCCAGCAGCGCCGGGACAGCCAGCTGGACCCAGTACTTC
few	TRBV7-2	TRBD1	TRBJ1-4	CASSFGGQDAEKLFF	TGTGCCAGCAGCTTCGGCGGACAGGATGCGGAAAAACTGTTTTTT
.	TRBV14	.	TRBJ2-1	CASSPLRVSEQFF	TGTGCCAGCAGCCCCCTTCGTGTGAGTGAGCAGTTCTTC
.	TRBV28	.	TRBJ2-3	CAAQGSYTDTQYF	TGTGCCGCCCAAGGGTCCTACACAGATACGCAGTATTTT
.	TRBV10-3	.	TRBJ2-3	CASSYRWGTDTQYF	TGTGCCAGCAGTTACCGTTGGGGCACAGATACGCAGTATTTT
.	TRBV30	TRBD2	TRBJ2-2	CAWRLAGGVGELFF	TGTGCCTGGAGACTAGCGGGAGGAGTCGGGGAGCTGTTTTTT
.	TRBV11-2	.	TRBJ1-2	CASIPVLAANYGYTF	TGTGCCAGCATCCCCGTACTGGCGGCTAACTATGGCTACACCTTC
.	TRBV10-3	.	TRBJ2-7	CAISEGPGTYEQYF	TGTGCCATCAGTGAGGGACCAGGGACCTACGAGCAGTACTTC